These 29 T cell receptor beta chains were sequenced from one sample in a study of identical twins. From the 5' RACE reads, TCRdb called clonotypes with MiXCR, one entry per CDR3 protein. The sample holds some 200,000 distinct CDR3 sequences, under 10% seen once. This same sample was also part of a study on yellow fever vaccine responses in identical twins.

Sequencing used memory (CD45RO+) T cells sorted from blood. The source is a woman aged 18-29 years in good health.

This clonotype showed up just a few times. The rearrangement links TRBV7-2 to TRBJ2-5; 11 positions match TRBD2. Germline lookup yields CDR1 SGHTA and CDR2 FQGNSA. This CDR3 has 16 amino acids. Germline trimming cut 5 bases from V and 1 base from J; bases unmatched to any gene: 6. The CDR3 here is CASSGRTSGRQETQYF. DNA for the CDR3: TGTGCCAGCAGCGGACGGACTAGCGGGCGCCAAGAGACCCAGTACTTC.

There are many counts of this clonotype. V usage is TRBV11-2 and J usage is TRBJ2-3, with 10 bases lining up with TRBD2. Per the germline V gene, CDR1 is SGHAT and CDR2 is FQNNGV. The CDR3 sequence is 15 residues long. Losses at the gene ends were 4 bases for V and 2 bases for J; bases not matched to a gene: 3. CDR3 loop: CASSSLAGATDTQYF. For the CDR3, the DNA is TGTGCCAGCAGCTCCCTAGCGGGGGCCACAGATACGCAGTATTTT. Based on the CDR3 plus reference TRBV11-2 and TRBJ2-3, the full variable domain is EAGVAQSPRYKIIEKRQSVAFWCNPISGHATLYWYQQILGQGPKLLIQFQNNGVVDDSQLPKDRFSAERLKGVDSTLKIQPAKLEDSAVYLCASSSLAGATDTQYFGPGTRLTVL.

This clonotype was detected many times. This chain uses TRBV5-1 with TRBJ2-1; weak D call: TRBD2 (5 bases). With 0 bases removed from V and 9 bases from J, the gap between germline ends came to 16 bases. Germline V gene sequence: CDR1 SGHRS, CDR2 YFSETQ. CDR3 size: 15 residues. The CDR3 DNA sequence: TGCGCCAGCAGCTTGGTCAGCGGCGAGATGCGTGAGCAGTTCTTC. Protein sequence: CASSLVSGEMREQFF.

This clonotype was counted ten times or more. The chain has TRBV29-1 and TRBJ1-2; possible D gene TRBD1, 5 bases. Germline values: CDR1 SQVTM, CDR2 ANQGSEA. The V end lost 2 bases, the J end lost 8 bases, and 18 bases lay between the germline ends. This CDR3 has 14 residues. CDR3 DNA: TGCAGCGTTGAAATCGGCCAGGGCAACAGAGGCTACACCTTC. As protein: CSVEIGQGNRGYTF.

This clonotype was seen ten or more times. The gene calls are TRBV15 and TRBJ2-2, with TRBD1 identical over 7 bases. The CDR3 has 15 amino acids. V gave up 2 bases and J gave up 4 bases; unmatched junction bases: 4. Germline CDR1 LNHNV, CDR2 YYDKDF (reference sequence). The CDR3 DNA follows: TGTGCCACCAGCAGAAAAAACAGGGGCACCGGGGAGCTGTTTTTT. As protein: CATSRKNRGTGELFF.

The chain employs TRBV20-1 and TRBJ2-1; 9 nucleotides line up with TRBD2. The CDR3 runs 16 residues. V trimming: 3 bases; J trimming: 3 bases; junction bases outside the gene matches: 9. Germline loops: CDR1 DFQATT, CDR2 SNEGSKA (reference sequence). This chain's CDR3 is CSASSVLAGDYNEQFF. The CDR3 region has the DNA TGCAGTGCTAGTAGTGTATTAGCGGGGGACTACAATGAGCAGTTCTTC.

This clonotype was seen ten or more times. This chain uses TRBV12-3 or TRBV12-4 with TRBJ2-6; 8 bases agree with TRBD1. The CDR3 contains 17 residues. With 4 bases clipped from V and 2 bases from J, the junction kept 7 bases outside the gene matches. The CDR3 DNA reads as TGTGCCAGCAGTTCAGGACAGGGTTTAACTGGGGCCAACGTCCTGACTTTC. It is translated as CASSSGQGLTGANVLTF.

This clonotype was seen only a few times. This rearrangement joins TRBV5-1 to TRBJ1-2; D perhaps matches TRBD1 (5 bases). Trimming took 0 bases from V and 0 from J, leaving 9 bases between them. Germline-derived CDR1 and CDR2 are SGHRS and YFSETQ. This CDR3 is 15 amino acids long. CDR3: CASSLGQLPNYGYTF. The DNA of the CDR3 is TGCGCCAGCAGCTTGGGACAGCTACCTAACTATGGCTACACCTTC.

In this sample, this clonotype turned up many times. The chain carries TRBV15 and TRBJ2-5, with a possible D match to TRBD1 (6 bases). Trimming removed 0 bases from V and 5 bases from J, with 10 bases in between. Germline lookup yields CDR1 LNHNV and CDR2 YYDKDF (reference sequence). The CDR3 is 14 amino acids. The CDR3 region is CATSRERQVETQYF. CDR3 DNA sequence: TGTGCCACCAGCAGAGAGCGACAGGTGGAGACCCAGTACTTC. Looking up the rest from reference TRBV15 and TRBJ2-5 gives the full variable domain: DAMVIQNPRYQVTQFGKPVTLSCSQTLNHNVMYWYQQKSSQAPKLLFHYYDKDFNNEADTPDNFQSRRPNTSFCFLDIRSPGLGDTAMYLCATSRERQVETQYFGPGTRLLVL.

This clonotype has ten or more counts. The rearrangement uses TRBV5-1 and TRBJ1-1, with 7 bases identical to TRBD1. CDR1 is SGHRS, CDR2 YFSETQ, per germline. CDR3 length: 14 residues. V gave up 5 bases and J gave up 5 bases; unmatched junction bases: 9. The chain's CDR3 is CASRAGQEGTEAFF. For the CDR3, the DNA is TGCGCCAGCAGAGCAGGACAGGAAGGTACTGAAGCTTTCTTT.

The sample holds one count of this clonotype. The gene calls are TRBV6-2 or TRBV6-3 and TRBJ2-1, with TRBD1 matching over 8 bases. Losses at the gene ends were 6 bases for V and 3 bases for J; bases not matched to a gene: 19. Germline assignment: CDR1 MNHEY and CDR2 SVGEGT. CDR3 length: 19 residues. The CDR3 DNA sequence: TGTGCCAGCAGCCGACCTTTTTCGACTGGACAGGGTGACTACAATGAGCAGTTCTTC. Amino acids: CASSRPFSTGQGDYNEQFF.

Many counts were recorded for this clonotype. This chain connects TRBV5-1 to TRBJ1-2; D ambiguous. Trimming left V 0 bases short and J 8 bases short, with 11 bases between. The germline gives CDR1 SGHRS, CDR2 YFSETQ. CDR3 length: 13 residues. Here the CDR3 reads CASSLDGVGGYTF. The DNA for the CDR3 is TGCGCCAGCAGCTTGGATGGGGTGGGAGGCTACACCTTC. The full variable domain, with the rest looked up from reference TRBV5-1 and TRBJ1-2, is KAGVTQTPRYLIKTRGQQVTLSCSPISGHRSVSWYQQTPGQGLQFLFEYFSETQRNKGNFPGRFSGRQFSNSRSEMNVSTLELGDSALYLCASSLDGVGGYTFGSGTRLTVV.

This chain links TRBV19 with TRBJ2-5, with 10 bases matching TRBD1. Germline CDR1 LNHDA, CDR2 SQIVND (reference sequence). The CDR3 is 16 residues long. J was trimmed by 3 bases and V by 6 bases; bases with no gene match: 10. For the CDR3, the DNA is TGTGCCAGTAGCCGACAGGGGGCCCGGTTAGAAGAGACCCAGTACTTC. Its protein is CASSRQGARLEETQYF.

This chain uses TRBV6-2 or TRBV6-3 with TRBJ2-3; weak D call: TRBD2 (6 bases). V was shortened by 2 bases and J by 4 bases, with 16 bases between the two germline ends. The germline CDR1 and CDR2 sequences are MNHEY and SVGEGT. CDR3 size: 16 residues. The chain's CDR3 is CASSYGWTGVADTQYF. In nucleotides, the CDR3 is TGTGCCAGCAGTTACGGATGGACGGGAGTGGCAGATACGCAGTATTTT.

Many counts were recorded for this clonotype. The chain has TRBV7-3 and TRBJ1-2; D is ambiguous. Germline V lookup: CDR1 SGHTA, CDR2 FQGTGA. The CDR3 runs to 13 residues. Trimming pared 4 bases from V and 4 bases from J, leaving 10 bases between. DNA of the CDR3: TGTGCCAGCAGCTCGAGGACTGGCTATGGCTACACCTTC. This codes for CASSSRTGYGYTF.

The rearrangement uses TRBV30 and TRBJ2-7; D is possibly TRBD2 (6 bases). V was trimmed by 0 bases and J by 2 bases, leaving 11 bases between them. The CDR3 has 14 amino acids. The germline CDR1 and CDR2 sequences are GTSNPN and SVGIG (reference sequence). The CDR3: CAWSVSGGAYEQYF. DNA of the CDR3: TGTGCCTGGAGTGTAAGTGGAGGGGCCTACGAGCAGTACTTC.

In its sample, this clonotype was seen many times. J is TRBJ2-7 and V is TRBV7-9; no clear D. V lost 5 bases and J 7 bases, leaving 9 bases between the germline ends. The CDR3 sequence is 11 residues long. From germline, CDR1 is SEHNR and CDR2 FQNEAQ (reference sequence). The CDR3: CASSTLGEQYF. CDR3 in DNA: TGTGCCAGCAGCACCTTGGGAGAGCAGTACTTC.

The sample holds many counts of this clonotype. The chain combines TRBV7-2 with TRBJ1-2; D unresolved. Trimming left V 0 bases short and J 8 bases short, with 4 bases between. The CDR3 is 11 amino acids. Germline CDR1 is SGHTA and CDR2 is FQGNSA. The CDR3 region has the DNA TGTGCCAGCAGCTTAGCCAAGGGCTACACCTTC. Encoded protein: CASSLAKGYTF.

The CDR3 loop is CASSTGGQSYNEQFF. The DNA for the CDR3 is TGTGCCAGCAGTACTGGGGGACAATCCTACAATGAGCAGTTCTTC. The chain joins TRBV6-5 to TRBJ2-1, with a weak D call TRBD1 (6 bases). CDR3 length equals 15 residues. V dropped 5 bases and J dropped 1 base, with 12 bases sitting between them. Germline CDR1 and CDR2: MNHEY and SVGAGI.

The V gene is TRBV5-1, the J gene TRBJ2-3; D is unclear. The CDR3 runs 14 residues. CDR1 is SGHRS, CDR2 YFSETQ, per germline. The ends were cut back, 5 bases at V and 2 bases at J, with 12 bases in the middle. The CDR3 coding sequence is TGCGCCAGCAGGGCGGCCCTAACCACAGATACGCAGTATTTT. Amino acids: CASRAALTTDTQYF.

This chain uses TRBV7-9 with TRBJ2-1, with D perhaps TRBD2 (5 bases). The CDR3 is 15 residues long. Germline V gives CDR1 SEHNR, CDR2 FQNEAQ (reference sequence). Trimming removed 2 bases from V and 9 bases from J, with 17 bases in between. The CDR3 spells CASSLKGGLGFEQFF. The CDR3 nucleotides read TGTGCCAGCAGCTTAAAAGGCGGGTTGGGCTTTGAGCAGTTCTTC.

This clonotype was detected many times. The V gene is TRBV20-1, the J gene TRBJ2-3; 7 nucleotides line up with TRBD1. The CDR3 runs 14 residues. V shed 1 base and J 0 bases; nucleotides not matched to a gene: 1. From germline, CDR1 is DFQATT and CDR2 SNEGSKA (reference sequence). CDR3 DNA sequence: TGCAGTGCTAGAGGGGGACAGAGCACAGATACGCAGTATTTT. Encoded protein: CSARGGQSTDTQYF.

In its sample, this clonotype was seen many times. The rearrangement joins TRBV14 to TRBJ2-1; 9 positions match TRBD1. V shed 4 bases and J 7 bases; nucleotides not matched to a gene: 8. CDR1 and CDR2 from the germline V gene are SGHDN and FVKESK. The CDR3 covers 15 residues. CDR3: CASSRIGTGHNEQFF. CDR3 coding DNA: TGTGCCAGCAGCCGGATAGGGACAGGGCATAATGAGCAGTTCTTC.

This clonotype showed up just a few times. CDR3 in DNA: TGTGCCAGCAGCTTACGGTCAACTAATGAAAAACTGTTTTTT. Its protein product is CASSLRSTNEKLFF. This chain joins TRBV11-2 and TRBJ1-4; D gene uncertain. Trimming shortened V by 2 bases and J by 0 bases, and 4 bases separated the two germline ends. Germline values: CDR1 SGHAT, CDR2 FQNNGV. CDR3 length: 14 amino acids.

V is TRBV5-6 and J is TRBJ1-2, with D unclear. The germline V gene has CDR1 SGHDT and CDR2 YYEEEE. V lost 0 bases and J 8 bases, leaving 17 bases between the germline ends. This CDR3 region has 15 residues. The CDR3 sequence: CASSLAAKTNRGYTF. In DNA, the CDR3 is TGTGCCAGCAGCTTGGCAGCTAAGACGAATAGGGGCTACACCTTC.

The chain employs TRBV24-1 and TRBJ2-6; D is possibly TRBD2 (6 bases). Germline CDR1 reads KGHDR; CDR2 reads SFDVKD. V was pared by 5 bases and J by 0 bases, with 16 bases between. The CDR3 is made up of 18 amino acids. The chain's CDR3 is CATSGRGRGSSGANVLTF. The CDR3 DNA sequence: TGTGCCACCAGTGGAAGAGGCCGGGGGAGCTCTGGGGCCAACGTCCTGACTTTC.

This clonotype was counted only a few times. V is TRBV5-1 and J is TRBJ2-7, with 7 bases identical to TRBD1. Germline V lookup: CDR1 SGHRS, CDR2 YFSETQ. V shed 4 bases, J shed 2 bases, and the junction held 3 bases outside the gene matches. CDR3 length: 13 residues. CDR3 sequence (DNA): TGCGCCAGCAGCGGGGGACAGACCTACGAGCAGTACTTC. Translating gives CASSGGQTYEQYF.

The chain combines TRBV28 with TRBJ2-7; 9 nucleotides align to TRBD2. The CDR3 extends over 16 amino acids. Germline loops: CDR1 MDHEN, CDR2 SYDVKM. J lost 0 bases, V lost 1 base, and 4 bases had no gene match. Written as DNA, the CDR3 is TGTGCCAGCAGTTTATCGACTAGCGGAAGCTCCTACGAGCAGTACTTC. It encodes CASSLSTSGSSYEQYF.

The gene calls are TRBV11-2 and TRBJ1-2; the match to TRBD1 covers 7 bases. V gave up 7 bases and J gave up 2 bases; unmatched junction bases: 1. The CDR3 runs to 12 residues. Germline-derived CDR1 and CDR2 are SGHAT and FQNNGV. The CDR3 spells CASKGANYGYTF. The CDR3 DNA is TGTGCCAGCAAGGGGGCGAACTATGGCTACACCTTC. The full variable domain, completed using reference TRBV11-2 and TRBJ1-2, is EAGVAQSPRYKIIEKRQSVAFWCNPISGHATLYWYQQILGQGPKLLIQFQNNGVVDDSQLPKDRFSAERLKGVDSTLKIQPAKLEDSAVYLCASKGANYGYTFGSGTRLTVV.